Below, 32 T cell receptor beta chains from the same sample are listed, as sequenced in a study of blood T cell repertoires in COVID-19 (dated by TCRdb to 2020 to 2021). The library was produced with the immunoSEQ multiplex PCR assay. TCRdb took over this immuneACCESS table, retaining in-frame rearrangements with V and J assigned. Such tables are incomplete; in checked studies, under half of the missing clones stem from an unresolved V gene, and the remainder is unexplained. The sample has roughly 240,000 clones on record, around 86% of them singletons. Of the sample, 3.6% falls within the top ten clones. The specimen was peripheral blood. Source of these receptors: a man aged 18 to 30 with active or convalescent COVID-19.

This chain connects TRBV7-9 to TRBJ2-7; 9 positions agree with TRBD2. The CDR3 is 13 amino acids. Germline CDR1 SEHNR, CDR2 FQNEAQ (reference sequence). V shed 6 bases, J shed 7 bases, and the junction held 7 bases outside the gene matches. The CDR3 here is CASSSSGVGEQYF. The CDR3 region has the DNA TGTGCCAGCAGTTCTAGCGGGGTTGGGGAGCAGTACTTC.

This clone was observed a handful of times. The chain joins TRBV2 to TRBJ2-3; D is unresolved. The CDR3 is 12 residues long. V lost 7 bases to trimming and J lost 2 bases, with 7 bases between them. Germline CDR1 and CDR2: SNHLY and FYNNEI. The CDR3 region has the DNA TGTGCCAGCAAAGAGGTCACAGATACGCAGTATTTT. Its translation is CASKEVTDTQYF.

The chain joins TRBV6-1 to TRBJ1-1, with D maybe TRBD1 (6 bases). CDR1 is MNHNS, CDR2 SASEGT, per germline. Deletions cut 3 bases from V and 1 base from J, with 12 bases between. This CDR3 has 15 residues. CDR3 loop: CASSDHTGKNTEAFF. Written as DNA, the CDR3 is TGTGCCAGCAGTGACCATACAGGGAAGAACACTGAAGCTTTCTTT.

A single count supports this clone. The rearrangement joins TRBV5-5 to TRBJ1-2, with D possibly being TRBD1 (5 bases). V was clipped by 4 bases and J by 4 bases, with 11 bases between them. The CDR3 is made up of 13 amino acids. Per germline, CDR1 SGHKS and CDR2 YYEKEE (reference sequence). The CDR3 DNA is TGTGCCAGCAGCCCGACAGAAATCTATGGCTACACCTTC. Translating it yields CASSPTEIYGYTF.

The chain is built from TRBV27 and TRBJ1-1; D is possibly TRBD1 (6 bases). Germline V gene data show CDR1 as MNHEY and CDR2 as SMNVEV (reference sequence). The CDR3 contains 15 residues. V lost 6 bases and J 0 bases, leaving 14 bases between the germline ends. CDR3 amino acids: CASSPGGLMNTEAFF. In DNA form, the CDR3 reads TGTGCCAGCAGCCCCGGGGGGCTGATGAACACTGAAGCTTTCTTT.

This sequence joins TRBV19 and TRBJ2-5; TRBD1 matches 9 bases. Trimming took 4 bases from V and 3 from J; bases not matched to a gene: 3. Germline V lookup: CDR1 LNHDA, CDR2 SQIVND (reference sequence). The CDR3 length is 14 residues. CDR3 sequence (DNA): TGTGCCAGTAGTACCCGGACAGGGGAAGAGACCCAGTACTTC. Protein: CASSTRTGEETQYF.

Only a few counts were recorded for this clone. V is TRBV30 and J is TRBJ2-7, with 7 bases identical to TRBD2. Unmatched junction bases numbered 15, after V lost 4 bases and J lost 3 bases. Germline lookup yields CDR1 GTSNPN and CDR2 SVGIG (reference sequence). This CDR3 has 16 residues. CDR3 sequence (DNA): TGTGCCTGGACCGGGAGGAGGGCGGGGGTCATCTACGAGCAGTACTTC. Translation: CAWTGRRAGVIYEQYF.

The CDR3 DNA reads TGTGCCAGCAGCCTTGGGACAGGGGCCCGCGGGGAAAAACTGTTTTTT. This translates into CASSLGTGARGEKLFF. This sequence joins TRBV5-6 and TRBJ1-4; 10 bases line up with TRBD1. The ends lost 4 bases at V and 8 bases at J; junction bases unmatched: 11. Per germline, CDR1 SGHDT and CDR2 YYEEEE. The CDR3 spans 16 residues.

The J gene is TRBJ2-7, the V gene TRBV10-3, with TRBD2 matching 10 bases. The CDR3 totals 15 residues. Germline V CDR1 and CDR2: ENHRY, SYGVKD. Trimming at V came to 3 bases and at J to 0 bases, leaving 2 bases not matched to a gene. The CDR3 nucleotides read TGTGCCATCAGTGAAAGGACTAGCGGCTCCTACGAGCAGTACTTC. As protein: CAISERTSGSYEQYF.

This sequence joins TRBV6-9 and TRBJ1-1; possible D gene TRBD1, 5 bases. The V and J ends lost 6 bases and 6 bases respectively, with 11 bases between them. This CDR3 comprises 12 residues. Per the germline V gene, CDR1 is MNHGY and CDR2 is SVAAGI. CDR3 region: CASRWGRAEAFF. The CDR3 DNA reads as TGTGCCAGCAGATGGGGCCGAGCTGAAGCTTTCTTT.

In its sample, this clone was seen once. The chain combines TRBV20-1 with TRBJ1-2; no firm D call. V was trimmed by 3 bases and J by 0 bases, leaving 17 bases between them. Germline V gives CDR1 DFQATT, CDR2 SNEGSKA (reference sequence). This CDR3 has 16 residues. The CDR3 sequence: CSASSLGSTANYGYTF. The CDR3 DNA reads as TGCAGTGCTAGTTCGTTGGGCAGCACCGCTAACTATGGCTACACCTTC.

For the CDR3, the DNA is TGTGCCAGCAGTTACCACCTATTTGAGGGAGCGACATACAATGAGCAGTTCTTC. It is translated as CASSYHLFEGATYNEQFF. V is TRBV6-2 or TRBV6-3 and J is TRBJ2-1; TRBD2 is a possible D gene (5 bases). The CDR3 is made up of 18 amino acids. V lost 2 bases and J lost 4, with 21 bases in between. Germline assignment: CDR1 MNHEY and CDR2 SVGEGT.

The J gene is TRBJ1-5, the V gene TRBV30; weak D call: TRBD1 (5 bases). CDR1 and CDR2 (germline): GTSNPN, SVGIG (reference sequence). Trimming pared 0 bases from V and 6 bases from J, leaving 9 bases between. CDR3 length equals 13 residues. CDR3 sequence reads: CAWSVQAGQPQHF. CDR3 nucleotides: TGTGCCTGGAGTGTACAGGCTGGTCAGCCCCAGCATTTT.

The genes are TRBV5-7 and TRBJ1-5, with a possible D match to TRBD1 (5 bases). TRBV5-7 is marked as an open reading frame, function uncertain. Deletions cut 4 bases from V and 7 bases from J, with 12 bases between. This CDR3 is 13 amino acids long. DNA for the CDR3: TGTGCCAGCAGCCCTTTGACAGAACAGCCCCAGCATTTT. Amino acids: CASSPLTEQPQHF.

In DNA, the CDR3 is TGTGCCAGCAGCTCCGCCGGGACAGGGTCGAATAATTCACCCCTCCACTTT. Protein product: CASSSAGTGSNNSPLHF. This chain connects TRBV5-6 to TRBJ1-6; 9 bases are shared with TRBD1. The J segment lost 5 bases and the V segment lost 3 bases, leaving 9 bases of the junction unmatched. This CDR3 has 17 residues. The germline gives CDR1 SGHDT, CDR2 YYEEEE.

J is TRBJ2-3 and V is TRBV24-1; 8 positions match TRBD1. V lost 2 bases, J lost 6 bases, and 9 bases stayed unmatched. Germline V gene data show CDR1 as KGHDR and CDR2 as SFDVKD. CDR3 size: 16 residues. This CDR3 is CATSDSYRGRFDTQYF. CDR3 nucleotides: TGTGCCACCAGTGATTCCTACAGGGGGAGGTTTGATACGCAGTATTTT.

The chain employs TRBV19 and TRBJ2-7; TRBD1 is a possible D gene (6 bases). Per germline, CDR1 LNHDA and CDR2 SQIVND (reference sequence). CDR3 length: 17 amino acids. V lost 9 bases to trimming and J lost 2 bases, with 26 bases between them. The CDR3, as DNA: TGTGCCAGCAAATATCGAGAAGGGACACATTATACCTACGAGCAGTACTTC. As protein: CASKYREGTHYTYEQYF.

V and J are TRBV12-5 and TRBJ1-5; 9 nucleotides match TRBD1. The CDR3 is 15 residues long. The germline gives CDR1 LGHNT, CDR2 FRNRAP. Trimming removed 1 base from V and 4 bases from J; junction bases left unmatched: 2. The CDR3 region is CASGLDGTGNQPQHF. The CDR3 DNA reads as TGTGCTAGTGGTTTGGACGGGACAGGGAATCAGCCCCAGCATTTT.

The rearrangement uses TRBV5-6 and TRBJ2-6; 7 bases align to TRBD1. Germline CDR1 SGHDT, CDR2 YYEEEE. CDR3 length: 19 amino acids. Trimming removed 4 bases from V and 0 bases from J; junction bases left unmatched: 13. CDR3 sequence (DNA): TGTGCCAGCAGCCCCGATAGGGGGCGGCTCGTCTCTGGGGCCAACGTCCTGACTTTC. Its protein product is CASSPDRGRLVSGANVLTF.

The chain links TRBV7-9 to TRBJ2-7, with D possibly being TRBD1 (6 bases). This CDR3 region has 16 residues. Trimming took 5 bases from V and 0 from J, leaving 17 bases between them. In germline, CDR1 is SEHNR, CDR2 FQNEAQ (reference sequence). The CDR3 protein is CASSVSDSSGSYEQYF. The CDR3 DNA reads TGTGCCAGCAGCGTCTCGGACAGTAGTGGCTCCTACGAGCAGTACTTC.

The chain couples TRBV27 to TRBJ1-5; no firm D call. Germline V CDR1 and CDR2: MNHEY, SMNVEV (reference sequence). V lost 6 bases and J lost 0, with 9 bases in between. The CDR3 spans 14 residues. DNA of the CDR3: TGTGCCAGCAGCGCTATTTATAGCAATCAGCCCCAGCATTTT. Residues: CASSAIYSNQPQHF.

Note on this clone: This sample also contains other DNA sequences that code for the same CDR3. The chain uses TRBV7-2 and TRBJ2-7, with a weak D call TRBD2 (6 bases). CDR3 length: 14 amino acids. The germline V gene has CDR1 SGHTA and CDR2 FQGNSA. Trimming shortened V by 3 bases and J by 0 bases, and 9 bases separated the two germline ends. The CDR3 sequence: CASSFSGSSYEQYF. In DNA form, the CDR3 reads TGTGCCAGCAGCTTTAGCGGAAGCTCCTACGAGCAGTACTTC. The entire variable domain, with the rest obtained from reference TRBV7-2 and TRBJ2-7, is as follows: GAGVSQSPSNKVTEKGKDVELRCDPISGHTALYWYRQSLGQGLEFLIYFQGNSAPDKSGLPSDRFSAERTGGSVSTLTIQRTQQEDSAVYLCASSFSGSSYEQYFGPGTRLTVT.

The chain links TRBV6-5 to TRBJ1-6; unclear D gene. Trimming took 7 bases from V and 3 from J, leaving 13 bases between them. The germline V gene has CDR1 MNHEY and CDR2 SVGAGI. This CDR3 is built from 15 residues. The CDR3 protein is CASTSGEGYNSPLHF. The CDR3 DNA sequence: TGTGCCAGCACCTCCGGGGAGGGCTATAATTCACCCCTCCACTTT.

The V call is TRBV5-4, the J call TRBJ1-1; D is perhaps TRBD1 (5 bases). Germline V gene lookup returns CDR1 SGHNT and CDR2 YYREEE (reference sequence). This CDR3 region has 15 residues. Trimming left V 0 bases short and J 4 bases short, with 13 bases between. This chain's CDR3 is CASSLEGAGGTEAFF. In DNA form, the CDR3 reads TGTGCCAGCAGCTTGGAAGGGGCCGGGGGCACTGAAGCTTTCTTT.

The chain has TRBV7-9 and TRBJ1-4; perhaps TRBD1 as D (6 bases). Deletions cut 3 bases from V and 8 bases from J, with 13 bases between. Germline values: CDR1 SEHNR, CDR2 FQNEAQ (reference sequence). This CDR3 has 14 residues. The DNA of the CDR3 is TGTGCCAGCAGCTTCTCCGAGGACAGAGAAAAACTGTTTTTT. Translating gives CASSFSEDREKLFF.

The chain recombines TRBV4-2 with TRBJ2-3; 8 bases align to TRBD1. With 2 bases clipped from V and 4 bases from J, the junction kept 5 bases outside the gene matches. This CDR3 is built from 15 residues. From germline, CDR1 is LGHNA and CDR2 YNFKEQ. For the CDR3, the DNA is TGTGCCAGCAGCCAACCGACAGGGGTGGCAGATACGCAGTATTTT. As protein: CASSQPTGVADTQYF.

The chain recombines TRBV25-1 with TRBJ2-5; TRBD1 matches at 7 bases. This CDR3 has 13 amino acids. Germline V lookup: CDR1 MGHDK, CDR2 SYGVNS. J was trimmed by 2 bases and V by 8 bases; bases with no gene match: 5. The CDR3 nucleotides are TGTGCCAGCTCCGGGACAGTACAAGAGACCCAGTACTTC. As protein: CASSGTVQETQYF. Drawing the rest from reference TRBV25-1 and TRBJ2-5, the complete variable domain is EADIYQTPRYLVIGTGKKITLECSQTMGHDKMYWYQQDPGMELHLIHYSYGVNSTEKGDLSSESTVSRIRTEHFPLTLESARPSHTSQYLCASSGTVQETQYFGPGTRLLVL.

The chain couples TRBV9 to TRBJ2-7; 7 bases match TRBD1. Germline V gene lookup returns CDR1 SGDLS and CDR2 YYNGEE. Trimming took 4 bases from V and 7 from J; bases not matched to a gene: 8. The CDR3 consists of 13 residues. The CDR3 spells CASSPHLTGEQYF. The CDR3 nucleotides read TGTGCCAGCAGCCCCCACCTGACAGGGGAGCAGTACTTC.

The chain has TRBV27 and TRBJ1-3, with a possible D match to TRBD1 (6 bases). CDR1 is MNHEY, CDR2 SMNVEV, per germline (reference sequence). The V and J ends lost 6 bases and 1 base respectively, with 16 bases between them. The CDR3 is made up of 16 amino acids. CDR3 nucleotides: TGTGCCAGCAGGACGACAGGTGCCGTTTCTGGAAACACCATATATTTT. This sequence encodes CASRTTGAVSGNTIYF.

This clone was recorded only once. This CDR3 reads CASKEGADYGYTF. In nucleotides, the CDR3 is TGTGCCTCAAAGGAGGGGGCGGACTATGGCTACACCTTC. The gene calls are TRBV10-3 and TRBJ1-2; 7 bases map to TRBD1. The germline V gene encodes CDR1 ENHRY and CDR2 SYGVKD. This CDR3 is built from 13 residues. Trimming at V came to 11 bases and at J to 3 bases, leaving 9 bases not matched to a gene.

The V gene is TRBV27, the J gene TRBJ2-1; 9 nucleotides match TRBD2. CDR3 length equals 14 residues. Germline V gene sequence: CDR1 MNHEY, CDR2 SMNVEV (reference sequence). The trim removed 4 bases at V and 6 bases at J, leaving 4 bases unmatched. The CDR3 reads CASSSSGIGNEQFF. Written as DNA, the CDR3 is TGTGCCAGCAGTTCTAGCGGGATTGGCAATGAGCAGTTCTTC.

CDR3 coding DNA: TGTGCCAGCAGCCACGAGGGGGGGGCCGGGGAGCTGTTTTTT. Encoded protein: CASSHEGGAGELFF. This chain connects TRBV5-6 to TRBJ2-2, with D perhaps TRBD2 (7 bases). The CDR3 covers 14 residues. CDR1 and CDR2 from the germline V gene are SGHDT and YYEEEE. V was shortened by 4 bases and J by 6 bases, with 13 bases between the two germline ends.